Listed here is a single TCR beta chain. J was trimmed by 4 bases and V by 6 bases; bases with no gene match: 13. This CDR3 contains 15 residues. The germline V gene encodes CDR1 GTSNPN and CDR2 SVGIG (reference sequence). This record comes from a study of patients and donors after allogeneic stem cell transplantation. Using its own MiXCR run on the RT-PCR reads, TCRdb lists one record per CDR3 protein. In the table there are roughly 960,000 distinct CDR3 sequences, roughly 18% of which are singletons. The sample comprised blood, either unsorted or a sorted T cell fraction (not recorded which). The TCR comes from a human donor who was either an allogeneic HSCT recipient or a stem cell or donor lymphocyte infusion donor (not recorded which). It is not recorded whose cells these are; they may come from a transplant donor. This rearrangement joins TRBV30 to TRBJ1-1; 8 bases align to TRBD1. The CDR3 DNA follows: TGTGCCTGTCGTGGCAGGGGGCGAAAGGCCACTGAAGCTTTCTTT. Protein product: CACRGRGRKATEAFF.